The T cell receptor beta chain under discussion was sequenced for a study of cytomegalovirus exposure and HLA in healthy donors. Study at large: The early release's HLA-typed donors yielded tens of millions of unique TCRs. Findings and caveats of the study: With further analysis later on, most CMV-associated TCR beta chains appeared HLA-restricted. Presence/absence analyses rested on an assumption that sequencing depth was roughly uniform across donors. A later analysis, which compared TCR beta chains of equal frequency, found the HLA-associated ones more clonally expanded.

For this clone: The antigen is unknown.

The V end lost 3 bases, the J end lost 4 bases, and 21 bases lay between the germline ends. In germline, CDR1 is MNHEY, CDR2 SMNVEV (reference sequence). The CDR3 runs to 18 residues. Amplification used 60 Vbeta primers and 13 Jbeta primers. The table came from immunoSEQ multiplex PCR; TCRdb's copy has only in-frame clones and leaves some out. Here the sample spans 150,000 to 200,000 clones, 75% to 90% being singletons. The V and J genes are TRBV27 and TRBJ1-4; D is perhaps TRBD1 (6 bases). The origin of this receptor is a man in his fifties in good health and CMV-seropositive. Specimen: PBMCs. CDR3 DNA sequence: TGTGCCAGCAGTTTTAGGGGGGGGCACGTTTCTGGTAATGAAAAACTGTTTTTT. Residues: CASSFRGGHVSGNEKLFF.